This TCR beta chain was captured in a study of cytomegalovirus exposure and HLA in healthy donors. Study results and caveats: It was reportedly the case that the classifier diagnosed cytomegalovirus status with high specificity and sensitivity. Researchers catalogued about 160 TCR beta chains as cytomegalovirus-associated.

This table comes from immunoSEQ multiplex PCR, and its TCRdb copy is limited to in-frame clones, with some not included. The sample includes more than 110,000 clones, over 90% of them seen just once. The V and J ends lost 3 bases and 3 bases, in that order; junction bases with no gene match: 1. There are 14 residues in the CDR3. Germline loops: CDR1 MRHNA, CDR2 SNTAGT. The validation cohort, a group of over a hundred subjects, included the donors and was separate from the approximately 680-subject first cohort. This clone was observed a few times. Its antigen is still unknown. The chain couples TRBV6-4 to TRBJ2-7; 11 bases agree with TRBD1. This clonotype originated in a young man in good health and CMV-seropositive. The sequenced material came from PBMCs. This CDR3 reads CASSEGTGGYEQYF. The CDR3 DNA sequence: TGTGCCAGCAGTGAGGGGACAGGGGGCTACGAGCAGTACTTC.